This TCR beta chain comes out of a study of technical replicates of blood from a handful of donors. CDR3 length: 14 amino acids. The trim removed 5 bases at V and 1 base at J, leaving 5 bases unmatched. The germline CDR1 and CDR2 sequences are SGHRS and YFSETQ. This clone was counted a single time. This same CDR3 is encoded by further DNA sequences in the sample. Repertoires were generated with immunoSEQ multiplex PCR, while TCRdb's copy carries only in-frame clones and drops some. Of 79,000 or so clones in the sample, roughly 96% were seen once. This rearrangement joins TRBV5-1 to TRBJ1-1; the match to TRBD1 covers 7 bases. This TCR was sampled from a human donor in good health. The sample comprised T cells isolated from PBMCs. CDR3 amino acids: CASSPRTGNTEAFF. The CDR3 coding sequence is TGCGCCAGCAGTCCCAGGACAGGGAACACTGAAGCTTTCTTT.